This is a list of T cell receptor beta chains from one sample in a study of memory CD4+ T cells and cytomegalovirus serostatus. Clones were read by immunoSEQ multiplex PCR, and TCRdb kept only the in-frame ones, dropping some. This sample yields roughly 45,000 clones, of which 78% are seen a single time; less than 0.85% belongs to the top ten. The specimen sequenced was memory CD4+ T cells from blood. All receptors come from an adult in good health and CMV-seronegative. CDR3s include the opening cysteine and the closing phenylalanine or tryptophan. A D gene is named only where the DNA matches it firmly. Clone size is given for some rows only: seen once, a few or many times, or a class if the clone is expanded.

>NA|NA|15|TRBJ1-1|TRBV6-5
CASSYWGREVTEAFF
TGTGCCAGCAGTTACTGGGGGCGGGAAGTCACTGAAGCTTTCTTT
>NA|NA|12|TRBJ2-3|TRBV29-1
CSVTTSTDTQYF
TGCAGCGTAACCACTAGCACAGATACGCAGTATTTT
>NA|once|17|TRBJ2-7|TRBV21-1
CASSKPPPEASSYEQYF
TGTGCCAGCAGCAAGCCCCCCCCGGAGGCGAGCTCCTACGAGCAGTACTTC
>TRBD2|NA|14|TRBJ2-7|TRBV11-2
CASSPSGTRYEQYF
TGTGCCAGCAGCCCCAGCGGGACTCGCTACGAGCAGTACTTC
>TRBD1|NA|16|TRBJ1-2|TRBV5-6
CASSRLQGAVNYGYTF
TGTGCCAGCAGCAGGCTGCAGGGGGCGGTTAACTATGGCTACACCTTC
>TRBD1|once|16|TRBJ1-6|TRBV5-1
CASQLADRGDNSPLHF
TGCGCCAGCCAGCTAGCGGACAGGGGCGATAATTCACCCCTCCACTTT
>TRBD2|NA|19|TRBJ2-3|TRBV9
CASSVLLAGWGANTDTQYF
TGTGCCAGCAGCGTACTTCTAGCGGGTTGGGGAGCTAACACAGATACGCAGTATTTT
>NA|NA|15|TRBJ2-2|TRBV5-6
CASNGLGAQTGELFF
TGTGCCAGCAACGGTCTGGGGGCGCAAACCGGGGAGCTGTTTTTT
>NA|NA|11|TRBJ1-2|TRBV29-1
CSVKGTYGYTF
TGCAGCGTGAAGGGGACCTATGGCTACACCTTC
>NA|NA|17|TRBJ2-7|TRBV19
CASSTHDLQGAGYEQYF
TGTGCCAGTAGTACCCACGACTTACAGGGTGCTGGGTACGAGCAGTACTTC
>NA|NA|14|TRBJ2-2|TRBV19
CASSRGLRNGELFF
TGTGCCAGTAGTAGGGGACTCCGAAACGGGGAGCTGTTTTTT
>TRBD1|NA|15|TRBJ1-2|TRBV28
CASSNLGQGANGYTF
TGTGCCAGCAGTAACCTGGGACAGGGGGCAAATGGCTACACCTTC
>NA|NA|14|TRBJ1-5|TRBV2
CASTLLGNNQPQHF
TGTGCCAGCACCTTGTTGGGAAACAATCAGCCCCAGCATTTT
>NA|NA|13|TRBJ2-1|TRBV5-1
CASSSGPGYEQFF
TGCGCCAGCAGCTCCGGCCCGGGGTATGAGCAGTTCTTC
>TRBD1|NA|15|TRBJ1-4|TRBV7-9
CASSSGGQGFEKLFF
TGTGCCAGCAGCTCCGGGGGACAGGGCTTTGAAAAACTGTTTTTT
>TRBD1|NA|15|TRBJ1-6|TRBV19
CASSILGGRNSPLHF
TGTGCCAGTAGTATACTAGGGGGCAGGAATTCACCCCTCCACTTT
>NA|NA|13|TRBJ2-1|TRBV7-9
CASSPFSYNEQFF
TGTGCCAGCAGCCCATTCTCCTACAATGAGCAGTTCTTC
>NA|few|15|TRBJ1-5|TRBV18
CASSPIGTGNQPQHF
TGTGCCAGCTCACCAATAGGGACCGGCAATCAGCCCCAGCATTTT
>NA|few|16|TRBJ2-1|TRBV28
CASSSLSVRTHNEQFF
TGTGCCAGCAGTTCCCTCTCCGTAAGAACTCACAATGAGCAGTTCTTC
>TRBD1|NA|17|TRBJ2-2|TRBV6-1
CASSEFSTGLDTGELFF
TGTGCCAGCAGTGAATTTTCGACAGGGCTGGATACCGGGGAGCTGTTTTTT
>NA|NA|14|TRBJ1-2|TRBV11-2
CASSLKGGRAGYTF
TGTGCCAGCAGCTTAAAGGGTGGGAGGGCCGGCTACACCTTC
>NA|NA|15|TRBJ1-1|TRBV18
CASSPGRTEGTEAFF
TGTGCCAGCTCACCGGGCCGGACAGAAGGCACTGAAGCTTTCTTT
>NA|NA|12|TRBJ2-7|TRBV5-6
CASSLMGYEQYF
TGTGCCAGCAGCTTGATGGGCTACGAGCAGTACTTC
>NA|few|11|TRBJ2-7|TRBV28
CASSRREEQYF
TGTGCCAGCAGTCGAAGGGAGGAGCAGTACTTC
>TRBD1|NA|14|TRBJ2-7|TRBV2
CASSEQGAGYEQYF
TGTGCCAGCAGTGAACAGGGGGCCGGCTACGAGCAGTACTTC
>NA|NA|15|TRBJ2-7|TRBV6-5
CASSLSTGSSYEQYF
TGTGCCAGCAGTTTGTCTACAGGGAGCTCCTACGAGCAGTACTTC
>NA|NA|16|TRBJ2-1|TRBV29-1
CSVEDPRRGPHNEQFF
TGCAGCGTTGAAGATCCCAGGAGGGGTCCCCACAATGAGCAGTTCTTC
>NA|NA|15|TRBJ2-5|TRBV1
CTSSQDYSGPETQYF
TGCACCAGCAGCCAAGATTACAGCGGCCCAGAGACCCAGTACTTC
>NA|NA|14|TRBJ2-1|TRBV25-1
CASNRDAPYNEQFF
TGTGCCAGCAACAGGGACGCCCCCTACAATGAGCAGTTCTTC